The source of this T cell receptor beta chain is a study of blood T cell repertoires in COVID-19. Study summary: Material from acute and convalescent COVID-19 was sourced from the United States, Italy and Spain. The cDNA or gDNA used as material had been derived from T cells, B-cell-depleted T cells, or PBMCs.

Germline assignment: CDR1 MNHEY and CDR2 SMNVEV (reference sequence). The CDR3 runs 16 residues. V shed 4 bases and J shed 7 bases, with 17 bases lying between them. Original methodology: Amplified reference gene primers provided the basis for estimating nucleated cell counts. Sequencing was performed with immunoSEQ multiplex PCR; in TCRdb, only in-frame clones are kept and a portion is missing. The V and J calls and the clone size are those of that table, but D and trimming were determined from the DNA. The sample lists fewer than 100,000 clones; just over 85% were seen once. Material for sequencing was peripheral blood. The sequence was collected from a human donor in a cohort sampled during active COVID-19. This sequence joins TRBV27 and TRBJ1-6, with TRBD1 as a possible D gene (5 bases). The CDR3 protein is CASSYTTTGWNSPLHF. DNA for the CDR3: TGTGCCAGCAGTTACACCACAACAGGTTGGAATTCACCCCTCCACTTT.